A selection of T cell receptor beta chains follows, all from one sample in a study of response to subunit inactivated influenza vaccine. TCRdb analysed the RT-PCR reads with MiXCR anew, one entry per CDR3 protein. The sample consists of around 200,000 distinct CDR3 sequences, under 15% of them appearing once. Material: CD8+ T cells sorted from PBMCs, obtained about 5 days after vaccination. Receptors were obtained from a man over 45 who received an inactivated influenza vaccine. CDR3s include the opening cysteine and the closing phenylalanine or tryptophan. Each record gives: CDR3 protein, CDR3 DNA, clone size, J gene, V gene, D gene. A D gene is named only where the DNA matches it firmly. Clone size, where shown, is once, few, many, or a class for clones that have expanded.

CASSLTHNEQFF,TGTGCCAGCAGCTTGACTCACAATGAGCAGTTCTTC,few,TRBJ2-1,TRBV7-9,-
CAISEGGAGYNEQFF,TGTGCCATCAGTGAGGGGGGGGCTGGTTACAATGAGCAGTTCTTC,few,TRBJ2-1,TRBV10-3,-
CASSEEGHMTNVLTF,TGTGCCAGCAGTGAAGAGGGCCATATGACCAACGTCCTGACTTTC,few,TRBJ2-6,TRBV2,-
CASSVDPDSYSGANVLTF,TGTGCCAGCAGCGTAGATCCGGACTCATACTCTGGGGCCAACGTCCTGACTTTC,few,TRBJ2-6,TRBV9,-
CASSLTSRQDTQYF,TGTGCCAGCAGTTTGACTAGCAGACAAGATACGCAGTATTTT,-,TRBJ2-3,TRBV12-3/TRBV12-4,TRBD2
CASSQEIVHVGGQYITGELFF,TGTGCCAGCAGCCAAGAAATCGTCCACGTAGGGGGCCAATATATCACCGGGGAGCTGTTTTTT,few,TRBJ2-2,TRBV3-1,TRBD1
CASSDGTGVYEQYF,TGTGCCAGCAGCGACGGGACAGGGGTGTACGAGCAGTACTTC,-,TRBJ2-7,TRBV6-1,TRBD1
CASSRPGSTDTQYF,TGTGCCAGCAGCCGTCCGGGCAGCACAGATACGCAGTATTTT,-,TRBJ2-3,TRBV3-1,-
CASSLLGTGMNTEAFF,TGTGCCAGCAGTTTATTGGGGACAGGGATGAACACTGAAGCTTTCTTT,-,TRBJ1-1,TRBV28,TRBD1
CASQTSYNEQFF,TGTGCCAGCCAGACTAGCTACAATGAGCAGTTCTTC,-,TRBJ2-1,TRBV2,-
CSARSRGIEYGYTF,TGCAGTGCTAGAAGCAGGGGGATTGAATATGGCTACACCTTC,-,TRBJ1-2,TRBV20-1,TRBD1
CASSLGTDRTDTQYF,TGTGCCAGCAGCCTCGGGACGGACCGCACAGATACGCAGTATTTT,-,TRBJ2-3,TRBV11-3,-
CASSSLLREGRNEQFF,TGTGCCAGCAGTTCCCTCCTGCGGGAGGGAAGGAATGAGCAGTTCTTC,many,TRBJ2-1,TRBV12-3/TRBV12-4,TRBD2
CASRPGQGNTDTQYF,TGTGCCAGCAGACCCGGACAGGGTAACACAGATACGCAGTATTTT,many,TRBJ2-3,TRBV6-1,TRBD1
CASSPLGTGAEQYF,TGTGCCAGCTCACCCCTTGGGACAGGGGCCGAGCAGTACTTC,few,TRBJ2-7,TRBV18,TRBD1
CASSHGQGGQETQYF,TGTGCCAGCAGTCACGGACAGGGGGGACAAGAGACCCAGTACTTC,few,TRBJ2-5,TRBV27,TRBD1
CASSPWGLAVNHEQFF,TGTGCCAGCAGCCCTTGGGGACTAGCGGTTAACCATGAGCAGTTCTTC,-,TRBJ2-1,TRBV7-2,TRBD2
CASSDRVAETQYF,TGTGCCAGTTCAGACAGGGTGGCAGAGACCCAGTACTTC,many,TRBJ2-5,TRBV12-3/TRBV12-4,TRBD1
CSARDRSRAYEQYF,TGCAGTGCCCGGGACAGGAGTAGGGCCTACGAGCAGTACTTC,many,TRBJ2-7,TRBV20-1,TRBD1
CASELRSGGLLNTGELFF,TGCGCGTCAGAACTAAGGTCGGGGGGCTTACTGAACACCGGGGAGCTGTTTTTT,few,TRBJ2-2,TRBV4-3,-
CASSRLGDNSYEQYF,TGTGCCAGCAGCCGCTTAGGGGACAACTCCTACGAGCAGTACTTC,few,TRBJ2-7,TRBV27,-
CASSDLRGATEAFF,TGTGCCAGCAGTGATCTAAGGGGAGCCACTGAAGCTTTCTTT,-,TRBJ1-1,TRBV25-1,-
CASSLIAGTSTDTQYF,TGTGCCAGCAGTTTAATAGCGGGGACTAGCACAGATACGCAGTATTTT,medium-sized,TRBJ2-3,TRBV27,TRBD2
CASSGRLAGLDEQFF,TGTGCCAGCAGTGGGAGACTAGCGGGATTAGATGAGCAGTTCTTC,-,TRBJ2-1,TRBV27,TRBD2
CASSLAGVSYEQYF,TGTGCCAGCAGTTTAGCGGGGGTCTCCTACGAGCAGTACTTC,many,TRBJ2-7,TRBV28,TRBD2
CASRRDFSSYNEQFF,TGTGCCTCGAGACGGGACTTTAGCTCCTACAATGAGCAGTTCTTC,-,TRBJ2-1,TRBV28,-
CSAMLGAEVGTQYF,TGCAGCGCTATGCTAGGGGCGGAGGTTGGGACGCAGTATTTT,many,TRBJ2-3,TRBV29-1,-
CSADGQAMGNEQFF,TGCAGTGCCGACGGACAGGCTATGGGCAATGAGCAGTTCTTC,-,TRBJ2-1,TRBV20-1,TRBD1
CASSPRRLAEYNEQFF,TGTGCCAGCAGCCCGCGCCGACTAGCCGAATACAATGAGCAGTTCTTC,many,TRBJ2-1,TRBV5-5,TRBD2
CASSPTRGLEDTQYF,TGTGCCAGCAGTCCCACACGGGGTTTGGAAGATACGCAGTATTTT,-,TRBJ2-3,TRBV28,-
CASSYSAGGSGANVLTF,TGTGCCAGCAGTTACTCAGCGGGGGGCTCTGGGGCCAACGTCCTGACTTTC,-,TRBJ2-6,TRBV6-5,TRBD2
CASGGVVSLDTQYF,TGTGCCAGCGGGGGGGTAGTATCACTAGATACGCAGTATTTT,few,TRBJ2-3,TRBV2,TRBD2
CASSYADRATDTQYF,TGTGCCAGCAGTTACGCAGACAGGGCCACAGATACGCAGTATTTT,-,TRBJ2-3,TRBV6-5,TRBD1
CASSFVRARHSNQPQHF,TGTGCCAGCAGTTTTGTCAGGGCCCGACATAGCAATCAGCCCCAGCATTTT,many,TRBJ1-5,TRBV12-3/TRBV12-4,-
CASSQEVADTQYF,TGCGCCAGCAGCCAAGAGGTAGCAGATACGCAGTATTTT,-,TRBJ2-3,TRBV4-3,-
CSARGTRTSETGELFF,TGCAGTGCTAGAGGGACTCGGACCAGCGAAACCGGGGAGCTGTTTTTT,few,TRBJ2-2,TRBV20-1,-
CASSQLTGLETQYF,TGTGCCAGCAGTCAACTGACAGGGTTGGAGACCCAGTACTTC,few,TRBJ2-5,TRBV27,TRBD1
CASSLSSGQGGHF,TGTGCCAGCAGCTTAAGCTCGGGACAGGGGGGACACTTC,few,TRBJ2-5,TRBV7-6,TRBD1
CASSAVSGGVTGTDTQYF,TGCGCCAGCAGCGCCGTTAGCGGTGGAGTGACTGGCACAGATACGCAGTATTTT,-,TRBJ2-3,TRBV5-1,-
CASSPLAAGNTIYF,TGTGCCAGCAGTCCCTTGGCAGCTGGAAACACCATATATTTT,-,TRBJ1-3,TRBV12-3/TRBV12-4,-
CASSLGHSTGELFF,TGTGCCAGCAGCTTAGGACACTCCACCGGGGAGCTGTTTTTT,many,TRBJ2-2,TRBV7-2,-
CASSYYGGAYEQYF,TGTGCCAGCAGTTACTACGGGGGCGCCTACGAGCAGTACTTC,many,TRBJ2-7,TRBV6-2/TRBV6-3,-
CASSYSVGGANVLTF,TGTGCCAGCAGTTACAGTGTCGGTGGGGCCAACGTCCTGACTTTC,-,TRBJ2-6,TRBV6-2/TRBV6-3,-
CASRGGPTDTQYF,TGTGCCAGCAGGGGGGGACCCACAGATACGCAGTATTTT,few,TRBJ2-3,TRBV9,-
CASSPGTGSNQPQHF,TGTGCCAGCAGTCCAGGGACAGGAAGCAATCAGCCCCAGCATTTT,many,TRBJ1-5,TRBV28,TRBD1
CASSPRAYGANVLTF,TGTGCCAGCAGTCCCAGGGCTTACGGGGCCAACGTCCTGACTTTC,few,TRBJ2-6,TRBV28,-
CASSLGGPMIYEQYF,TGCGCCAGCAGCTTGGGGGGACCGATGATCTACGAGCAGTACTTC,-,TRBJ2-7,TRBV5-1,-
CSATQTSGVSYEQYF,TGCAGTGCTACCCAGACTAGCGGGGTATCCTACGAGCAGTACTTC,-,TRBJ2-7,TRBV20-1,TRBD2
CASSSRGAPNTEAFF,TGTGCCAGCAGCTCTCGGGGGGCGCCGAACACTGAAGCTTTCTTT,many,TRBJ1-1,TRBV11-2,-
CATSDHRDGTDTQYF,TGTGCCACCAGTGATCACAGGGACGGCACAGATACGCAGTATTTT,-,TRBJ2-3,TRBV24-1,-
CSARDLRGGSYEQYF,TGCAGTGCTAGAGATCTCCGGGGAGGTTCCTACGAGCAGTACTTC,few,TRBJ2-7,TRBV20-1,-
CASSLGGSATGELFF,TGTGCCAGCAGCTTGGGTGGGAGCGCAACCGGGGAGCTGTTTTTT,-,TRBJ2-2,TRBV7-6,-